Listed below are T cell receptor beta chains from one sample, sequenced in a study of cytomegalovirus exposure and HLA in healthy donors. Sequencing was performed with immunoSEQ multiplex PCR; in TCRdb, only in-frame clones are kept and a portion is missing. The sample includes under 140,000 clones, 88% of them seen just once. Sequences were obtained from PBMCs. Receptor source: a woman aged 25 to 39 in good health and CMV-seropositive. CDR3s leave out the opening cysteine and the closing phenylalanine or tryptophan. D genes are given only for firm matches.

>TRBJ2-7|-|TRBV2
ASSDGQSSYEQY
>TRBJ2-7|TRBD1|TRBV28
ASSSRTGLGSYEQY
>TRBJ1-2|TRBD1|TRBV19
ASSIDPGQGDYGYT
>TRBJ2-7|TRBD1|TRBV28
ASGDRTYEQY
>TRBJ2-4|-|TRBV19
ASSIVSNIQY
>TRBJ2-3|TRBD2|TRBV11-2
ASSFVGGSVTDTQY
>TRBJ2-2|TRBD2|TRBV28
ASRPPISGTGELF
>TRBJ2-2|TRBD1|TRBV7-2
ASSSQPGTAATGELF
>TRBJ1-6|-|TRBV7-6
ASSLGTRDDNSPLH
>TRBJ2-5|TRBD2|TRBV5-8
ASSFGSGGGETQY
>TRBJ2-3|-|TRBV27
ASSIINQGWTDTQY
>TRBJ1-1|-|TRBV19
ASTISAGTQAF
>TRBJ1-6|-|TRBV25-1
ASTGLSEPSHSPLH
>TRBJ2-2|-|TRBV7-8
ASSLFRVDTGELF
>TRBJ1-2|TRBD1|TRBV18
ASSPDAGGGGYT
>TRBJ1-6|-|TRBV7-8
ASSLARAGTNYNSPLH